This T cell receptor beta chain was retrieved from a study of Ad26.COV2.S vaccination and SARS-CoV-2 variants. In the study overall: Donor had been placed in the Ad26.COV2.S arm of the COV1001 trial. Study-wide findings and caveats: Similar non-spike TCR breadth was observed in recipients of vaccine and of placebo. Possible underestimation of total T cell responses by the TCR breadth and depth analyses was noted.

Trimming pared 0 bases from V and 3 bases from J, leaving 9 bases between. In germline, CDR1 is LGHNA, CDR2 YSLEER. CDR3 length: 16 residues. Described treatment: roughly 20 received Ad26.COV2.S at low or high dose, single or two shots; about five received placebo; per-sample allocation not given. All samples were drawn on day 63, counting from the first vaccine or placebo injection. It was an adult aged 18-55 years in Boston who was the donor. Turning to this clone: Its matching antigen is unknown.

TCRdb's copy holds only in-frame clones and misses some; the assay was immunoSEQ multiplex PCR. The table lists 410,000 or so clones, roughly 90% of them singletons. The material was peripheral blood, obtained in a trial of Ad26.COV2.S vaccine versus placebo. The chain is built from TRBV4-3 and TRBJ2-6; D not certain. The TCR was taken from a person between 18 and 65 years old who received the Ad26.COV2.S COVID-19 vaccine or a placebo. The DNA for the CDR3 is TGCGCCAGCAGCCAAGATTTCAACAGTGGGGCCAACGTCCTGACTTTC. Translation: CASSQDFNSGANVLTF.